The clone carrying this T cell receptor beta chain was detected a few times. Antigen unknown. This CDR3 comprises 15 residues. The J segment lost 5 bases and the V segment lost 4 bases, leaving 6 bases of the junction unmatched. Germline CDR1 is LNHNV and CDR2 is YYDKDF (reference sequence). The source of the sample is a study of T cell responses to AZD1222 COVID-19 vaccine. Study-level findings and limits: Clonal diversity may have been underestimated, and the donors were mostly white British, with more females than males. Regions 160-218 and 743-854 held dominance among vaccine-associated CD4 TCRs, which spanned spike.

The assay was immunoSEQ multiplex PCR, and TCRdb's table has in-frame clones only and misses some. The sample includes around 180,000 clones, 87% of them seen just once. This sequence originates from an adult in good health. Here the sequenced sample was peripheral blood, taken on day 0 of MenACWY control vaccination. The V gene is TRBV15, the J gene TRBJ2-5; 11 bases match TRBD1. The CDR3 here is CATSTGTGGRETQYF. CDR3 nucleotides: TGTGCCACCAGCACCGGGACAGGGGGTAGGGAGACCCAGTACTTC.